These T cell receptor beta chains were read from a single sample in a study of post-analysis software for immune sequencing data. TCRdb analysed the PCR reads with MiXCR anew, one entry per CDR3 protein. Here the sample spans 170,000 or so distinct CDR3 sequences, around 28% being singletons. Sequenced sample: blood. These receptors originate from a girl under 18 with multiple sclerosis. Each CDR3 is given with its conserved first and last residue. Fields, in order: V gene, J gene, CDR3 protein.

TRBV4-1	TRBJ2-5	CASKRAQGDSETQYF
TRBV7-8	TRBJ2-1	CASSLALAYNYNEQFF
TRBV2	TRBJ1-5	CASRADTLNQPQHF
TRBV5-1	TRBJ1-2	CASSLASVNYGYTF
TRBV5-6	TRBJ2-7	CASSSPGTGSFYEQYF
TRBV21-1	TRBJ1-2	CASSKARDPQDGSYGYTF
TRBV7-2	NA	CASSLAGQGSSYNEQYF
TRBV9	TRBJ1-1	CASSETVNTEAFF
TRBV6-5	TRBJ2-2	CASMTENTGELFF
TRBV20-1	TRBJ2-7	CSAFTPGLAYEQYF
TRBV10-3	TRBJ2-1	CAISGSGIDVVGLYNEQFF
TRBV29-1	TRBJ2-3	CSVVPSTDTQYF
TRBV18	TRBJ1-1	CASSESWDTMPLNTEAFF